This TCR beta chain is drawn from a study of response to subunit inactivated influenza vaccine. TCRdb re-analysed the RT-PCR reads in MiXCR, keeping a single row per CDR3 protein. Of roughly 710,000 distinct CDR3 sequences listed, around 15% were seen once; the top ten hold approximately 7.6%. This clonotype has just a few counts. Its specificity is unknown. Germline CDR1 is MDHEN and CDR2 is SYDVKM. Trimming cost V 7 bases and J 0 bases, with 13 bases left between them. This CDR3 comprises 15 residues. Study-level findings and limits: It was suggested by the authors that few new T cells are recruited by each seasonal influenza vaccination.

The chain joins TRBV28 to TRBJ2-1, with D unclear. This material consisted of PBMCs from blood, taken approximately 15 days before vaccination. This TCR was recovered from a man in his fifties who received an inactivated influenza vaccine. The CDR3 DNA sequence: TGTGCCAGCATCTTCGCCCAGAGCTCCTACAATGAGCAGTTCTTC. Amino acids: CASIFAQSSYNEQFF.